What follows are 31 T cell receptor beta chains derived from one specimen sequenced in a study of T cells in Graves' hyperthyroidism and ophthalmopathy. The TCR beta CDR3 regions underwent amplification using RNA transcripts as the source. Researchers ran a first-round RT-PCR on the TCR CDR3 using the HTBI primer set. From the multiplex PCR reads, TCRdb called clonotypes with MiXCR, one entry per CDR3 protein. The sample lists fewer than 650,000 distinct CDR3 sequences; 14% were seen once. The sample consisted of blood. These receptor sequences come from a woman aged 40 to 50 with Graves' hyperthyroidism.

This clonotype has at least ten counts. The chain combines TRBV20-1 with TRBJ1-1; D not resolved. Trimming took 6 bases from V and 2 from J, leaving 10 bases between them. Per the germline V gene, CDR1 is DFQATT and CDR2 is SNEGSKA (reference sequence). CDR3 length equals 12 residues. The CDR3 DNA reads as TGCAGTGCCAACCCACCAAACACTGAAGCTTTCTTT. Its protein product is CSANPPNTEAFF.

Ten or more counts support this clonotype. The CDR3 reads CSGTGRRGYTF. For the CDR3, the DNA is TGCAGCGGTACAGGGAGGCGCGGCTACACCTTC. The V call is TRBV29-1, the J call TRBJ1-2, with TRBD1 as a possible D gene (6 bases). The CDR3 contains 11 residues. Germline V gene lookup returns CDR1 SQVTM and CDR2 ANQGSEA. Between the trimmed V and J ends, which lost 7 bases and 8 bases, there was a span of 14 bases. Using reference TRBV29-1 and TRBJ1-2 for the parts outside the CDR3, the full variable domain is SAVISQKPSRDICQRGTSLTIQCQVDSQVTMMFWYRQQPGQSLTLIATANQGSEATYESGFVIDKFPISRPNLTFSTLTVSNMSPEDSSIYLCSGTGRRGYTFGSGTRLTVV.

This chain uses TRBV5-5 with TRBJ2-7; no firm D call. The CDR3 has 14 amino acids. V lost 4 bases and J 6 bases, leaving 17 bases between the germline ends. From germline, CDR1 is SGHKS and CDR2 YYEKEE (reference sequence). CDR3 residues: CASSQEVQLSEQYF. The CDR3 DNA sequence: TGTGCCAGCAGCCAAGAGGTCCAACTCAGCGAGCAGTACTTC. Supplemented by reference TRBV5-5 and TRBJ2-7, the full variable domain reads DAGVTQSPTHLIKTRGQQVTLRCSPISGHKSVSWYQQVLGQGPQFIFQYYEKEERGRGNFPDRFSARQFPNYSSELNVNALLLGDSALYLCASSQEVQLSEQYFGPGTRLTVT.

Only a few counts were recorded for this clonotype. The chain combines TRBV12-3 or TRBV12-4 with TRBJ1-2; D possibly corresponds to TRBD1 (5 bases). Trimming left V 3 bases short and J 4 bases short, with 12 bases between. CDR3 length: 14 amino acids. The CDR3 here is CASSLQGATYGYTF. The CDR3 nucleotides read TGTGCCAGCAGTTTGCAAGGGGCTACCTATGGCTACACCTTC.

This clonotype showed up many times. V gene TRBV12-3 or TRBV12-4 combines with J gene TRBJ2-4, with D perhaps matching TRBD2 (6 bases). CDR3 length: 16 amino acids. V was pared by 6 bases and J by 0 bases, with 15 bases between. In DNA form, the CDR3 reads TGTGCCAGCAGATACGACGGGGGATTAGCCAAAAACATTCAGTACTTC. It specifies CASRYDGGLAKNIQYF.

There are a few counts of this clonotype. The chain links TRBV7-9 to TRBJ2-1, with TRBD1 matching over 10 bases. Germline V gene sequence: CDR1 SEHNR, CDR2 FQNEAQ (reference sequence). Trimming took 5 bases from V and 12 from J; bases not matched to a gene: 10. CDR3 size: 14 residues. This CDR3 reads CASSHWDRGDGQFF. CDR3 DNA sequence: TGTGCCAGCAGCCACTGGGACAGGGGCGATGGGCAGTTCTTC.

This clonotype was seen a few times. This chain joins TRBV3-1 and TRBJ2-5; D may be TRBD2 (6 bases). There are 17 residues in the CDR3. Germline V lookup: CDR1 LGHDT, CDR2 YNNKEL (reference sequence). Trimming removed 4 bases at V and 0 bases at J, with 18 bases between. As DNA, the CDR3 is TGTGCCAGCAGCCCGGGGGTGGCGGGACCGTACCAAGAGACCCAGTACTTC. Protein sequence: CASSPGVAGPYQETQYF.

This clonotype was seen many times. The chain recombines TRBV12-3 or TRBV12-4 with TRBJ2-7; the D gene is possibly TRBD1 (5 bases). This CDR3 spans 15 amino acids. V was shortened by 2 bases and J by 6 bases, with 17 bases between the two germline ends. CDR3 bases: TGTGCCAGCAGTTTACAGGGCCCGAGAATCGGCGAGCAGTACTTC. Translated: CASSLQGPRIGEQYF.

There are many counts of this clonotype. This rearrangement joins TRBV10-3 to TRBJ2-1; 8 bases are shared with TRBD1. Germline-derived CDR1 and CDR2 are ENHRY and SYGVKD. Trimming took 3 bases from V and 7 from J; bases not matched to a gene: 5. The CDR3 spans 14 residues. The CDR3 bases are TGTGCCATCAGTGAAGGGGACAGGACAAATGAGCAGTTCTTC. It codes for CAISEGDRTNEQFF.

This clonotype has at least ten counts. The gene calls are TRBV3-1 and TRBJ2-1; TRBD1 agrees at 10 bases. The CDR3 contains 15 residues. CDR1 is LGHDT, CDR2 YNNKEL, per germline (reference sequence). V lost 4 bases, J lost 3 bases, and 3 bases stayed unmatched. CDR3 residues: CASSRQGAVYNEQFF. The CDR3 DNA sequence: TGTGCCAGCAGCCGACAGGGGGCGGTCTACAATGAGCAGTTCTTC.

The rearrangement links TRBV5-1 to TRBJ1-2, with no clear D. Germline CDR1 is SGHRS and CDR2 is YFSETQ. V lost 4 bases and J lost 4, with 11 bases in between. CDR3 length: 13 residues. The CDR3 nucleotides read TGCGCCAGCAGCCCTGGGTCCTCCTATGGCTACACCTTC. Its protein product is CASSPGSSYGYTF.

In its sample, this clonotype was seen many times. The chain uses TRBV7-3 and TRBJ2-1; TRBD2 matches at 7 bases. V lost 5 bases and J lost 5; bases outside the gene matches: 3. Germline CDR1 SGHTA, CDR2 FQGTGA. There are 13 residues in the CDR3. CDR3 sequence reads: CASSRGTNNEQFF. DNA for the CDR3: TGTGCCAGCAGCCGCGGGACTAACAATGAGCAGTTCTTC.

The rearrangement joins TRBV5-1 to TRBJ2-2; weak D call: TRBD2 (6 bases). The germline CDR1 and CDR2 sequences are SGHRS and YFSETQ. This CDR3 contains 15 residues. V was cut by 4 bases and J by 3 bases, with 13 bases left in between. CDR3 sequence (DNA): TGCGCCAGCAGCGCCGGGACTCCCGACACCGGGGAGCTGTTTTTT. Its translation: CASSAGTPDTGELFF.

CDR3 in DNA: TGTGCCAGTTTACGGGGCTACACCTTC. Residues: CASLRGYTF. The chain recombines TRBV5-8 with TRBJ1-2; D is undetermined. The CDR3 is 9 residues long. Germline CDR1 is SGHTS and CDR2 is YDEGEE. V lost 8 bases and J lost 8, with 7 bases in between.

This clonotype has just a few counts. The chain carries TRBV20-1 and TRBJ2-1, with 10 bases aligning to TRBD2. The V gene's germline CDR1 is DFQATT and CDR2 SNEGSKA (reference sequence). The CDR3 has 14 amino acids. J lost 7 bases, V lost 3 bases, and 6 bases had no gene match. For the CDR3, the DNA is TGCAGTGCTAGGTCGGGACTAGCGACGAATGAGCAGTTCTTC. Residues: CSARSGLATNEQFF.

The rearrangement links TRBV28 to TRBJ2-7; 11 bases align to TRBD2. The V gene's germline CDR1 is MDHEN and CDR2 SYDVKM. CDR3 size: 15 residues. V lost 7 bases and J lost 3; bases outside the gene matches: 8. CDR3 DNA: TGTGCCAGCACATCTAGCGGGGGGAACCTCTACGAGCAGTACTTC. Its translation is CASTSSGGNLYEQYF.

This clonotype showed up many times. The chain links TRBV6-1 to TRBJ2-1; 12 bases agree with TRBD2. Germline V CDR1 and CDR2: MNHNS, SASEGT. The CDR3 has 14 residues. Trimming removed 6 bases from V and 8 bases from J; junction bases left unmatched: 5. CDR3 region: CASRRTSGVDEQFF. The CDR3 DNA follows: TGTGCCAGCAGACGGACTAGCGGGGTCGATGAGCAGTTCTTC.

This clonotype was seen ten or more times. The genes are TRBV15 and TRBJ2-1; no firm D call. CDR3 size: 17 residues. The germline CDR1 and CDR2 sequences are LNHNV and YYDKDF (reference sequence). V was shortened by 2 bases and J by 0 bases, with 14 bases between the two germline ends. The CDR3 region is CATSRTPSVGSYNEQFF. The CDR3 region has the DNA TGTGCCACCAGCAGAACACCTTCAGTGGGCTCCTACAATGAGCAGTTCTTC.

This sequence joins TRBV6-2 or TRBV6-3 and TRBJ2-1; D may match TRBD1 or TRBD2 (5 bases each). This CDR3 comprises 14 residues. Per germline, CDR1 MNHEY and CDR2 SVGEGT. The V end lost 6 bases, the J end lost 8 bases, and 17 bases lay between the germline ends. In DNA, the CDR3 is TGTGCCAGCAGCGAGGGGCCCCTGGCATATGAGCAGTTCTTC. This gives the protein CASSEGPLAYEQFF.

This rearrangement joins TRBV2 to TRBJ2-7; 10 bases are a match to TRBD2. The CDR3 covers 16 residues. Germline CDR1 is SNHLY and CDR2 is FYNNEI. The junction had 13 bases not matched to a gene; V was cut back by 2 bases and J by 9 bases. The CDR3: CASSETLLAGVEVQYF. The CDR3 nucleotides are TGTGCCAGCAGTGAAACGCTTCTAGCGGGAGTGGAGGTGCAGTACTTC.

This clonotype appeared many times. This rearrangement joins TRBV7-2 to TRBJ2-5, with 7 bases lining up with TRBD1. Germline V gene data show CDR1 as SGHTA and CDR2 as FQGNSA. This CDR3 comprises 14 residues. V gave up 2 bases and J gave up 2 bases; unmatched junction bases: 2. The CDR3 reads CASSLRQGQETQYF. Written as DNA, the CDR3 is TGTGCCAGCAGCTTACGACAGGGTCAAGAGACCCAGTACTTC.

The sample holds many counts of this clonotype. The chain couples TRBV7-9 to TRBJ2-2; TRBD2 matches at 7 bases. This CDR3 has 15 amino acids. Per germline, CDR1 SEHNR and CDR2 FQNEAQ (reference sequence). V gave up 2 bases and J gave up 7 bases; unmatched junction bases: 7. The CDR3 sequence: CASSLITGGIGELFF. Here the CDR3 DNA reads TGTGCCAGCAGCTTAATCACGGGAGGCATCGGGGAGCTGTTTTTT.

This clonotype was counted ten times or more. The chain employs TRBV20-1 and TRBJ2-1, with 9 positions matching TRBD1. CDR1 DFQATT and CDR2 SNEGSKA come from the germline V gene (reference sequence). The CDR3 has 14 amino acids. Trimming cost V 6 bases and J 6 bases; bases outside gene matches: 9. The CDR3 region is CSARQGGWGNEQFF. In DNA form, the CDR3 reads TGCAGTGCGAGACAGGGGGGTTGGGGCAATGAGCAGTTCTTC.

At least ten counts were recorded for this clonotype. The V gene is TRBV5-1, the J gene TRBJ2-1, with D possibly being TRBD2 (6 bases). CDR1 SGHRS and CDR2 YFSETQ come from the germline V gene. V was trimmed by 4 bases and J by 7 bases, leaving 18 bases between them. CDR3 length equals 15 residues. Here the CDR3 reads CASSGWSGGTNEQFF. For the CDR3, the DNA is TGCGCCAGCAGCGGGTGGTCCGGCGGGACTAATGAGCAGTTCTTC.

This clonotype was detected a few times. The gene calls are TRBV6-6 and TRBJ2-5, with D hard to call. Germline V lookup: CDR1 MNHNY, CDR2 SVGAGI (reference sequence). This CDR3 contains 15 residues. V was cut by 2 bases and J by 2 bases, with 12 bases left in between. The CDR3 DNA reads TGTGCCAGCAGTTACCGATTCTCTGGTCAAGAGACCCAGTACTTC. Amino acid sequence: CASSYRFSGQETQYF.

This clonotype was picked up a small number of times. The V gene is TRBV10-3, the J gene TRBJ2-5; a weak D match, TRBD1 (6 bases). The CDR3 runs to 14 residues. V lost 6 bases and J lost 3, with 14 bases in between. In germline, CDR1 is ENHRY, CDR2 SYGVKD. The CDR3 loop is CAIRGDRSKETQYF. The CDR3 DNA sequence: TGTGCCATCAGAGGAGACAGGAGCAAAGAGACCCAGTACTTC.

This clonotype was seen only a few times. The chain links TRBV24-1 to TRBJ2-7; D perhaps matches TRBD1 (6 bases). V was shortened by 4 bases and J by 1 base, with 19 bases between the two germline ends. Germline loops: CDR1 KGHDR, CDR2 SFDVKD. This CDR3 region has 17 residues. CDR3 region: CATSDPIYYRVSYEQYF. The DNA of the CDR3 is TGTGCCACCAGTGACCCCATTTACTACAGGGTTTCCTACGAGCAGTACTTC.

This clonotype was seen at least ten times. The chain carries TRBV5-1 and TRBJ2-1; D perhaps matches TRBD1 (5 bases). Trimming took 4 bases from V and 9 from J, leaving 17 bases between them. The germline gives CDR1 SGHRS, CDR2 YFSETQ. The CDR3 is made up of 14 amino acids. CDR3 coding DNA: TGCGCCAGCAGCCCCCAGGGATCGGGCGGTGAGCAGTTCTTC. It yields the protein CASSPQGSGGEQFF.

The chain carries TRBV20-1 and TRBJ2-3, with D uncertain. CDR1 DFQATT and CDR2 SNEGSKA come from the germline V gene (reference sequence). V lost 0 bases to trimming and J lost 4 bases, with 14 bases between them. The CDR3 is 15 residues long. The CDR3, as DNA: TGCAGTGCTAGAGATCCTTACGGGTGGGCAGATACGCAGTATTTT. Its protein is CSARDPYGWADTQYF.

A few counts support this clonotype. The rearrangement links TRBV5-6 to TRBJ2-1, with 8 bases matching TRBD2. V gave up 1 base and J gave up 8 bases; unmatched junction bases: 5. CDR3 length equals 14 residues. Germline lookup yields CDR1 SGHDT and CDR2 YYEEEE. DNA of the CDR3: TGTGCCAGCAGCTTGAACGGGAGGGGCCATGAGCAGTTCTTC. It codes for CASSLNGRGHEQFF.

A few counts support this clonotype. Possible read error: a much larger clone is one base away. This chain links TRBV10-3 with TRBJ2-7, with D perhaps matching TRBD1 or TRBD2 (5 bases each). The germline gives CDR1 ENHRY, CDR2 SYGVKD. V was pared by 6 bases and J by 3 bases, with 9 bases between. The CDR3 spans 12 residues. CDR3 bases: TGTGCCATCAGCCGGGACGACTACGAGCAGTACTTC. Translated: CAISRDDYEQYF.